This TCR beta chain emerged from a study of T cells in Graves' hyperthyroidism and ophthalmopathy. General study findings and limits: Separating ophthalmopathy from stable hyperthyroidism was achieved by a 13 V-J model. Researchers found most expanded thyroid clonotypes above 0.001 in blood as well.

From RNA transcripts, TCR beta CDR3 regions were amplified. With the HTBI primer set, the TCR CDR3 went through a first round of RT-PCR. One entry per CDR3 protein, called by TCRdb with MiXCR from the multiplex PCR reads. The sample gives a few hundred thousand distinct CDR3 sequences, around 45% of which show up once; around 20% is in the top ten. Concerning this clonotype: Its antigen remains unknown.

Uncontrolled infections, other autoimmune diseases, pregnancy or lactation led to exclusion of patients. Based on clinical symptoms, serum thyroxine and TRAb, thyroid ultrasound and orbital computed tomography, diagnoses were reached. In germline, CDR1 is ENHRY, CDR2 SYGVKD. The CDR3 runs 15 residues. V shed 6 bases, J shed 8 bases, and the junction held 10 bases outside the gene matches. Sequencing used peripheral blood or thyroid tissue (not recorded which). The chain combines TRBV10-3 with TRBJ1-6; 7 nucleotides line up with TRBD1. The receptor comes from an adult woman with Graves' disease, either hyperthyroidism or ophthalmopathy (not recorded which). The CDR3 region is CAIREDPGQHSPLHF. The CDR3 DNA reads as TGTGCCATCAGAGAGGATCCGGGACAGCATTCACCCCTCCACTTT.